These 24 T cell receptor beta chains share one sample of origin, sequenced in a study of T cells expressing NK-cell markers. TCRdb reanalyzed the 5' RACE reads and collapses them to one entry per CDR3 protein, without DNA. The sample features fewer than 200,000 distinct CDR3 sequences, with about a fifth in its top ten. Sequencing input: blood T cells: a sorted CD56 or NKG2C T cell subset, CD4+ or CD8+ T cells, or bulk PBMC T cells (not recorded which). These receptors were collected from a woman between 18 and 70 years old in good health.

The V and J genes are TRBV4-1 and TRBJ1-4. Per the germline V gene, CDR1 is MGHRA and CDR2 is YSYEKL. The CDR3 runs to 13 residues. This chain's CDR3 is CASGDAVNEKLFF.

The chain couples TRBV7-6 to TRBJ2-7; without DNA, the TCRdb call of TRBD1 cannot be checked. The CDR3 has 14 amino acids. CDR1 and CDR2 (germline): SGHVS, FNYEAQ. The CDR3 sequence: CASRWGQKIYEQYF.

The chain links TRBV11-1 to TRBJ2-1; absent DNA, TCRdb's TRBD2 call cannot be checked. This CDR3 region has 19 residues. Per germline, CDR1 SGHAT and CDR2 FQDESV (reference sequence). The CDR3 protein is CASSLLFGAGGLPYNEQFF.

The J gene is TRBJ2-1, the V gene TRBV6-1; as DNA is missing, the TRBD1 call by TCRdb cannot be tested. The CDR3 covers 15 residues. Germline lookup yields CDR1 MNHNS and CDR2 SASEGT. CDR3 in amino acids: CASSEIRGSYNEQFF.

The rearrangement links TRBV5-1 to TRBJ1-1. The germline V gene encodes CDR1 SGHRS and CDR2 YFSETQ. The CDR3 covers 13 residues. The CDR3 is CASSFRGSTEAFF.

V usage is TRBV6-6 and J usage is TRBJ2-7; the D call from TCRdb, TRBD1, cannot be confirmed without DNA. CDR1 MNHNY and CDR2 SVGAGI come from the germline V gene (reference sequence). This CDR3 has 13 residues. Here the CDR3 reads CASRQDSGGEQYF.

CDR3 in amino acids: CASGTTSGRRNEQFF. The chain joins TRBV7-9 to TRBJ2-1; the D gene TCRdb calls, TRBD2, cannot be checked with no DNA. There are 15 residues in the CDR3. Germline CDR1 SEHNR, CDR2 FQNEAQ (reference sequence).

The chain couples TRBV9 to TRBJ2-3; TCRdb's assignment of TRBD1 cannot be checked, as there is no DNA. Germline CDR1 and CDR2: SGDLS and YYNGEE. The CDR3 consists of 16 residues. CDR3: CASSVEAGSPTDTQYF.

The chain carries TRBV5-1 and TRBJ1-1; as DNA is missing, the TRBD1 call by TCRdb cannot be tested. CDR3 length equals 15 residues. From germline, CDR1 is SGHRS and CDR2 YFSETQ. CDR3 sequence reads: CASSKASGTNTEAFF.

The chain links TRBV20-1 to TRBJ1-3. Per the germline V gene, CDR1 is DFQATT and CDR2 is SNEGSKA (reference sequence). The CDR3 length is 14 residues. CDR3 sequence: CSARSFTLGNTIYF.

The CDR3 sequence: CASSSTGLGYTF. The chain joins TRBV12-3 or TRBV12-4 to TRBJ1-2; checking the TCRdb D call of TRBD1 is not possible without DNA. This CDR3 has 12 amino acids.

The chain employs TRBV5-1 and TRBJ2-3; TCRdb's assignment of TRBD1 cannot be checked, as there is no DNA. Germline lookup yields CDR1 SGHRS and CDR2 YFSETQ. The CDR3 covers 15 residues. CDR3 protein: CASSMGQGVTDTQYF.

The rearrangement joins TRBV12-3 or TRBV12-4 to TRBJ1-2; as DNA is missing, the TRBD1 call by TCRdb cannot be tested. The CDR3 loop spans 16 amino acids. CDR3 sequence: CASSLGAAAVGYGYTF.

The gene calls are TRBV6-5 and TRBJ1-4; the D call from TCRdb, TRBD1, cannot be confirmed without DNA. The CDR3 loop spans 16 amino acids. Germline values: CDR1 MNHEY, CDR2 SVGAGI. The CDR3 sequence: CASSYDLTGWSEKLFF.

The chain combines TRBV28 with TRBJ2-7; TCRdb's D call, TRBD2, is unchecked because there is no DNA. The CDR3 loop spans 14 amino acids. Germline loops: CDR1 MDHEN, CDR2 SYDVKM. CDR3 sequence reads: CASSWTSGTYEQYF.

The chain joins TRBV12-3 or TRBV12-4 to TRBJ2-2; TCRdb reports TRBD1, a call that lacks DNA to check it against. The CDR3 consists of 15 residues. The CDR3 sequence is CASSRGAPGTGELFF.

CDR3 residues: CASSFIRLVLSDTQYF. The V and J genes are TRBV7-9 and TRBJ2-3; the D call of TRBD2 rests on TCRdb alone, since no DNA is present to check it. CDR3 size: 16 residues. CDR1 is SEHNR and CDR2 is FQNEAQ in the germline V gene (reference sequence).

The chain employs TRBV12-3 or TRBV12-4 and TRBJ1-2; the D gene TCRdb calls, TRBD1, cannot be checked with no DNA. The CDR3 is 15 amino acids. CDR3 sequence reads: CASSLAGVTGGGYTF.

The chain couples TRBV6-2 or TRBV6-3 to TRBJ2-5. The germline CDR1 and CDR2 sequences are MNHEY and SVGEGT. CDR3 length: 13 amino acids. The CDR3: CASSSTGRETQYF.

This chain uses TRBV27 with TRBJ1-5; TCRdb names TRBD1, which stays unverified in the absence of DNA. Looked up from germline, CDR1 is MNHEY and CDR2 is SMNVEV (reference sequence). CDR3 size: 17 residues. CDR3 loop: CASSPVWTGMNNQPQHF.

This chain joins TRBV13 and TRBJ2-1; the TCRdb call, TRBD2, lacks DNA for checking. Germline loops: CDR1 PRHDT, CDR2 FYEKMQ (reference sequence). CDR3 size: 14 residues. CDR3 region: CASRRTSGNNEQFF.

The chain carries TRBV4-1 and TRBJ2-7; TCRdb's D call of TRBD1 is untestable without DNA. Looked up from germline, CDR1 is MGHRA and CDR2 is YSYEKL. CDR3 size: 17 residues. The CDR3 reads CASRERTGTGETYEQYF.

The V and J genes are TRBV12-3 or TRBV12-4 and TRBJ1-2; TCRdb lists TRBD1, though no DNA is available to test this call. This CDR3 is 15 amino acids long. This CDR3 reads CASTDSATGDYGYTF.

The chain is built from TRBV29-1 and TRBJ2-3. The germline gives CDR1 SQVTM, CDR2 ANQGSEA. This CDR3 is built from 12 residues. This CDR3 reads CSVKDGTDTQYF.